This paragraph reports one TCR beta chain. Its antigen is currently unknown. Generated by immunoSEQ multiplex PCR, the TCRdb table keeps only in-frame clones and is missing some. The sample holds over 150,000 clones, about 89% seen once. Trimming took 6 bases from V and 3 from J; bases not matched to a gene: 8. The CDR3 loop spans 15 amino acids. Germline lookup yields CDR1 MNHNY and CDR2 SVGAGI (reference sequence). The entry originates in a study of cytomegalovirus exposure and HLA in healthy donors. Findings and limits, study-wide: There were some 150 TCR beta chains listed as cytomegalovirus-associated.

The chain has TRBV6-6 and TRBJ2-7; 10 bases match TRBD1. The sequence was obtained from a woman younger than 35 in good health and CMV-seropositive. The specimen sequenced was PBMCs. The CDR3 here is CASRPSRDRGYEQYF. CDR3 nucleotides: TGTGCCAGCAGACCCTCCCGGGACAGGGGCTACGAGCAGTACTTC.